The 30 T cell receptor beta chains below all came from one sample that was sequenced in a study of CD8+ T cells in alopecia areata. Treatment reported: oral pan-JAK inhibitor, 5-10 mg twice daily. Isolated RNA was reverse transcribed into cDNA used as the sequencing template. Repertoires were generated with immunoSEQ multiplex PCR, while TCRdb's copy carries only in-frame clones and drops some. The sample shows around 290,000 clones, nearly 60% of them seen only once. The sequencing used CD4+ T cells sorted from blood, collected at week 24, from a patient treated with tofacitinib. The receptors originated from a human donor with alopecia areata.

CDR3 protein: CASRRLLDSYEQYF. In nucleotides, the CDR3 is TGTGCCAGCAGAAGACTACTGGACTCCTACGAGCAGTACTTC. The chain employs TRBV7-8 and TRBJ2-7; the D gene is possibly TRBD2 (5 bases). Germline-derived CDR1 and CDR2 are SGHVS and FQNEAQ. The CDR3 has 14 residues. Trimming removed 6 bases from V and 0 bases from J, with 12 bases in between.

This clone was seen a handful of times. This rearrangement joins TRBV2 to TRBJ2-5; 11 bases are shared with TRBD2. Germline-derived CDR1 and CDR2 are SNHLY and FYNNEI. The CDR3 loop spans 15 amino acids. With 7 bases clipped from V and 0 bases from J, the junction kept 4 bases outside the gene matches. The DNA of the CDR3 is TGTGCCAGCAAGATAGCGGGGGGGTACCAAGAGACCCAGTACTTC. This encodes CASKIAGGYQETQYF.

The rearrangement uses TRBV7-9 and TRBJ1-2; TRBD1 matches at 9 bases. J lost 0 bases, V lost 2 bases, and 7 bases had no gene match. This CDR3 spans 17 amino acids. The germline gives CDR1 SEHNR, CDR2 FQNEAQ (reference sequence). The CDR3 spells CASSLLWTGAANYGYTF. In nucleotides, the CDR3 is TGTGCCAGCAGCTTATTGTGGACAGGGGCCGCTAACTATGGCTACACCTTC.

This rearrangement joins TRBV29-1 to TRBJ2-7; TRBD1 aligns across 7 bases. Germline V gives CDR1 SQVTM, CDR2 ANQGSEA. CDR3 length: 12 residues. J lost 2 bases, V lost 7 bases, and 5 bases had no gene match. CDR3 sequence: CSATGVTYEQYF. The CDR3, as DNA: TGCAGCGCTACAGGGGTTACCTACGAGCAGTACTTC.

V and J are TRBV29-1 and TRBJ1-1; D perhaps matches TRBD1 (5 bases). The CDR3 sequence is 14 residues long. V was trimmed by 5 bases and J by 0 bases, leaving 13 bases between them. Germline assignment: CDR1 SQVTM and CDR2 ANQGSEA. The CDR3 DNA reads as TGCAGCGTTCGCCAGGGCTTTATGAACACTGAAGCTTTCTTT. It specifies CSVRQGFMNTEAFF.

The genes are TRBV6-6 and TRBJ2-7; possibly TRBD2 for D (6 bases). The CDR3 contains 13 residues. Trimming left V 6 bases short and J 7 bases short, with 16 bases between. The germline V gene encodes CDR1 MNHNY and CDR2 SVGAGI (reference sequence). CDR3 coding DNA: TGTGCCAGCAGCCTCGCGCCAGGGAGGGAGCAGTACTTC. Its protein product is CASSLAPGREQYF.

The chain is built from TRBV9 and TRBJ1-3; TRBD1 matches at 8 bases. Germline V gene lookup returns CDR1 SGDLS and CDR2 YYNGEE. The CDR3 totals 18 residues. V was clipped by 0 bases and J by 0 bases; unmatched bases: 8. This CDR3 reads CASSVAIEQGGSGNTIYF. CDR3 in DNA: TGTGCCAGCAGCGTAGCTATCGAACAGGGGGGCTCTGGAAACACCATATATTTT.

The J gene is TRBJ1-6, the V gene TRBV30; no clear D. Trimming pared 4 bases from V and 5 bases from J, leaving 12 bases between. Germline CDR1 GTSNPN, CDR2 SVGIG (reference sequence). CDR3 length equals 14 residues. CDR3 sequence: CAWNPDGDNSPLHF. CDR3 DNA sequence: TGTGCCTGGAACCCCGATGGGGATAATTCACCCCTCCACTTT.

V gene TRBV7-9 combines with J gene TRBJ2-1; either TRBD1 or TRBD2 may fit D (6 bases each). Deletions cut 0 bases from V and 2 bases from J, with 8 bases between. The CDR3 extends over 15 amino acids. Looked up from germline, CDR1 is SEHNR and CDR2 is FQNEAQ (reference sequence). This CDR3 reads CASSLAGGPYNEQFF. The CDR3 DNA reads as TGTGCCAGCAGCTTAGCGGGGGGCCCCTACAATGAGCAGTTCTTC.

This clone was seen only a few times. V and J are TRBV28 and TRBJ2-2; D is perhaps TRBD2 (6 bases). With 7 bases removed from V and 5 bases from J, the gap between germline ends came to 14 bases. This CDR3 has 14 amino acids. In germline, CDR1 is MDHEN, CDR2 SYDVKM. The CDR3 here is CASTPGGGTGELFF. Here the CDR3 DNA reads TGTGCCAGCACCCCCGGGGGTGGAACCGGGGAGCTGTTTTTT. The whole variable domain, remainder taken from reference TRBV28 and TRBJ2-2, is DVKVTQSSRYLVKRTGEKVFLECVQDMDHENMFWYRQDPGLGLRLIYFSYDVKMKEKGDIPEGYSVSREKKERFSLILESASTNQTSMYLCASTPGGGTGELFFGEGSRLTVL.

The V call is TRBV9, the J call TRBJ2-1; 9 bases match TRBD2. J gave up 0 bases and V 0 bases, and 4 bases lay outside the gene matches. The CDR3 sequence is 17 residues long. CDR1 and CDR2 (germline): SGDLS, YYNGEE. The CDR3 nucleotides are TGTGCCAGCAGCGTAGTCTTAGCGGGGGACTCCTACAATGAGCAGTTCTTC. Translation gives CASSVVLAGDSYNEQFF.

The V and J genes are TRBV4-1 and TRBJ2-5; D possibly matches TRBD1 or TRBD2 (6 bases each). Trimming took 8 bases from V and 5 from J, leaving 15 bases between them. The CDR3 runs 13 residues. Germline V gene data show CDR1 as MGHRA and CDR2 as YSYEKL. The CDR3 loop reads CASARGLGETQYF. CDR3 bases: TGCGCCAGCGCCCGGGGGCTGGGGGAGACCCAGTACTTC.

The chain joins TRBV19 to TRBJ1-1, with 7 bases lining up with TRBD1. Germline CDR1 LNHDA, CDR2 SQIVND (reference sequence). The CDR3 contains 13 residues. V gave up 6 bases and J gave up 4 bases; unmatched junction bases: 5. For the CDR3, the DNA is TGTGCCAGTAGCAGTCACAGGGGCACTGAAGCTTTCTTT. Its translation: CASSSHRGTEAFF. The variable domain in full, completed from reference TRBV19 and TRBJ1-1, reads DGGITQSPKYLFRKEGQNVTLSCEQNLNHDAMYWYRQDPGQGLRLIYYSQIVNDFQKGDIAEGYSVSREKKESFPLTVTSAQKNPTAFYLCASSSHRGTEAFFGQGTRLTVV.

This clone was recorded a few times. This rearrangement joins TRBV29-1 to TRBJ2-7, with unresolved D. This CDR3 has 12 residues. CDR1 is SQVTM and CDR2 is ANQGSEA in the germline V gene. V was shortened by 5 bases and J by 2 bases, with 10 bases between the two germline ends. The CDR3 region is CSVRKAAYEQYF. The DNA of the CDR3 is TGCAGCGTTCGGAAGGCGGCCTACGAGCAGTACTTC.

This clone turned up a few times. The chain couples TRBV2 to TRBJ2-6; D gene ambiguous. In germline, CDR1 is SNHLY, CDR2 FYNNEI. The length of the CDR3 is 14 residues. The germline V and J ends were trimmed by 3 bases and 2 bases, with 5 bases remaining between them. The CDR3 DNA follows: TGTGCCAGCAGTGACTGGACTGGGGCCAACGTCCTGACTTTC. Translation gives CASSDWTGANVLTF.

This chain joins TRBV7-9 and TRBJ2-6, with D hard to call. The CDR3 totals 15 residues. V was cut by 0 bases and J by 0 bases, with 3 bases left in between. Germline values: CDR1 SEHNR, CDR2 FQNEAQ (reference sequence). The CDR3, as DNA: TGTGCCAGCAGCTTAGCGCGCTCTGGGGCCAACGTCCTGACTTTC. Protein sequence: CASSLARSGANVLTF.

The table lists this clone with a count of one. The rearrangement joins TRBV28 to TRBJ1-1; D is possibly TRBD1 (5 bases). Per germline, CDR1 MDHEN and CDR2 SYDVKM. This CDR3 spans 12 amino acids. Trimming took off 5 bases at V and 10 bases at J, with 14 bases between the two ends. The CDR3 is CASSLRQGSAFF. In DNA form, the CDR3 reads TGTGCCAGCAGTCTACGCCAGGGATCAGCTTTCTTT.

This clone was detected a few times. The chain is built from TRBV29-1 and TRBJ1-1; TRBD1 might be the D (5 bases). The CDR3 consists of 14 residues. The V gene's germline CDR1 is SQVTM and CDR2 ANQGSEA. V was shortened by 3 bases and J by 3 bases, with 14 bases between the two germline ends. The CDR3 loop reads CSVEGGRGYTEAFF. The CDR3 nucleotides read TGCAGCGTTGAGGGGGGTCGGGGCTACACTGAAGCTTTCTTT.

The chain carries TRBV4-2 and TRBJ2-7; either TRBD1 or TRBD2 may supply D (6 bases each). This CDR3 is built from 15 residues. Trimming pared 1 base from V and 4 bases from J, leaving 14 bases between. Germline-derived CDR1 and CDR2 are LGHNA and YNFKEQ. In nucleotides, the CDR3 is TGTGCCAGCAGCCAAGGGGGGGCCCCGAGTTACGAGCAGTACTTC. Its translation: CASSQGGAPSYEQYF.

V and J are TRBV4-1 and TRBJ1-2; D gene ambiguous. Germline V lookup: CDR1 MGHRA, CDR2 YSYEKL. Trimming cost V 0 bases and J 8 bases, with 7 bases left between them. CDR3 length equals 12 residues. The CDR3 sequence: CASSQELGGYTF. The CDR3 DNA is TGCGCCAGCAGCCAAGAATTGGGGGGCTACACCTTC.

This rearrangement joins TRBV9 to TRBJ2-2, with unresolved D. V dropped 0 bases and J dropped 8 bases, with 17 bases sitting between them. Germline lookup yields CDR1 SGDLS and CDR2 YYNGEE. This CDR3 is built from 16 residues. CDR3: CASSVAPVISTGELFF. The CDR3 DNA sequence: TGTGCCAGCAGCGTAGCTCCCGTAATCTCAACGGGGGAGCTGTTTTTT.

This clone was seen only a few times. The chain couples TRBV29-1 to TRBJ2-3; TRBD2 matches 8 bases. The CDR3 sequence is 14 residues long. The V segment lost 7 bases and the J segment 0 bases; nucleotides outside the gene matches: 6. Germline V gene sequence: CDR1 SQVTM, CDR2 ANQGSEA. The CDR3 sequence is CSGAGGLSTDTQYF. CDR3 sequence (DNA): TGCAGCGGCGCGGGGGGCCTTAGCACAGATACGCAGTATTTT.

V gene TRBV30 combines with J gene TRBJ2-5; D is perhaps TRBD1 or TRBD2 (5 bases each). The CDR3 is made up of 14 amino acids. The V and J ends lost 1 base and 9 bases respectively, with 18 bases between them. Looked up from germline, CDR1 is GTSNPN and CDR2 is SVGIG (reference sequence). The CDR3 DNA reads TGTGCCTGGAGTGCCCGGGGCCCCCCTGTCCCCCAGTACTTC. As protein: CAWSARGPPVPQYF. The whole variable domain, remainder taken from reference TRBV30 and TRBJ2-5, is SQTIHQWPATLVQPVGSPLSLECTVEGTSNPNLYWYRQAAGRGLQLLFYSVGIGQISSEVPQNLSASRPQDRQFILSSKKLLLSDSGFYLCAWSARGPPVPQYFGPGTRLLVL.

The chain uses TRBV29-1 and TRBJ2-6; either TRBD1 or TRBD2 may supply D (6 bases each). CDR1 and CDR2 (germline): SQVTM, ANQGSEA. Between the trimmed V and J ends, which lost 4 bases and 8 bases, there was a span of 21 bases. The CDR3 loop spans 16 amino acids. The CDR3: CSVVGGHNGFTNVLTF. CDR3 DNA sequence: TGCAGCGTTGTGGGGGGACACAACGGATTCACCAACGTCCTGACTTTC.

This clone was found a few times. DNA for the CDR3: TGTGCCAGCAGTTACTCGCTGAACACTGAAGCTTTCTTT. This translates into CASSYSLNTEAFF. J is TRBJ1-1 and V is TRBV6-5; D uncertain. The germline V gene encodes CDR1 MNHEY and CDR2 SVGAGI. Trimming shortened V by 0 bases and J by 0 bases, and 2 bases separated the two germline ends. The CDR3 is 13 residues long.

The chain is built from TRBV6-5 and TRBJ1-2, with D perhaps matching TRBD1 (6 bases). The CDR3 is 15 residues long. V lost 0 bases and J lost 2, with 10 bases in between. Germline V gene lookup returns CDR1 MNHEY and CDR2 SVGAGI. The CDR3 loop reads CASSYSTGQNYGYTF. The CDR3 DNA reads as TGTGCCAGCAGTTACTCGACGGGACAAAACTATGGCTACACCTTC.

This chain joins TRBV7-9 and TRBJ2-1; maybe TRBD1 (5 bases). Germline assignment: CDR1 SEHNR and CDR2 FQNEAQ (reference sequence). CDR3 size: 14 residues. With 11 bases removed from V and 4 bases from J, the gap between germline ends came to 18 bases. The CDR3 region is CAYAAGSRYNEQFF. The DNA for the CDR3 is TGTGCCTATGCCGCAGGGTCTAGGTACAATGAGCAGTTCTTC.

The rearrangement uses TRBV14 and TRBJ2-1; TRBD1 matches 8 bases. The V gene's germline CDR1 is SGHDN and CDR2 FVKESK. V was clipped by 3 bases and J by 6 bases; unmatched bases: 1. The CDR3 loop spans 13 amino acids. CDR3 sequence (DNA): TGTGCCAGCAGCCAGGACAGGGTCAATGAGCAGTTCTTC. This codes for CASSQDRVNEQFF.

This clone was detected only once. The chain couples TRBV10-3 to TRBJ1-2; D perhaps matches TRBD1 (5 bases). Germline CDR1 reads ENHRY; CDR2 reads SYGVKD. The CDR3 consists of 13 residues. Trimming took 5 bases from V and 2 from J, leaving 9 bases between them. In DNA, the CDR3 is TGTGCCATCAGTTCTGCAGGGAACTATGGCTACACCTTC. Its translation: CAISSAGNYGYTF.

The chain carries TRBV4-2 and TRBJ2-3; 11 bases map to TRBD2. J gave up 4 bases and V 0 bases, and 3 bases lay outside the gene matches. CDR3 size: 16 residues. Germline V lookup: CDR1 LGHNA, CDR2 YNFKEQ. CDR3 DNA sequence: TGTGCCAGCAGCCAAGAGCTAGCGGGGGGAGCAGATACGCAGTATTTT. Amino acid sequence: CASSQELAGGADTQYF.